These T cell receptor beta chains were read from a single sample in a study of T cells in Graves' hyperthyroidism and ophthalmopathy. MiXCR, run by TCRdb on the multiplex PCR reads, gives a single entry per CDR3 protein. The table shows 750,000 to 950,000 distinct CDR3 sequences, with 38% occurring only once. Source material: blood. The receptors originated from a man between 18 and 35 years old with Graves' hyperthyroidism. CDR3s include the opening cysteine and the closing phenylalanine or tryptophan. The D gene is left open where the match is weak. Some rows have no size entry. The others give once, few or many, or a class for an expanded clone.

D: -
size: -
J: TRBJ1-2
V: TRBV6-1
DNA: TGTGCCAGCAGTAGCGATTCGAGGGGCAGCTATGGCTACACCTTC
CDR3: CASSSDSRGSYGYTF

D: TRBD2
size: -
J: TRBJ2-7
V: TRBV7-2
DNA: TGTGCCAGCAGCTCAGTCGCGGGGGAGCAGTCCTACGAGCAGTACTTC
CDR3: CASSSVAGEQSYEQYF

D: -
size: few
J: TRBJ2-2
V: TRBV9
DNA: TGTGCCAGCAGCGTAGGTGTCACACACACCGGGGAGCTGTTTTTT
CDR3: CASSVGVTHTGELFF

D: -
size: -
J: TRBJ2-5
V: TRBV20-1
DNA: TGCAGTGCTAGTTCCACGGTTAAAGAGACCCAGTACTTC
CDR3: CSASSTVKETQYF

D: -
size: few
J: TRBJ2-7
V: TRBV20-1
DNA: TGCAGTGCTAGCCTCAGGGCCGGTTACGAGCAGTACTTC
CDR3: CSASLRAGYEQYF

D: TRBD2
size: -
J: TRBJ2-7
V: TRBV7-8
DNA: TGTGCCAGCAGCTTTGATTATCGGGGGGTGAAGAACGAGCAGTACTTC
CDR3: CASSFDYRGVKNEQYF

D: TRBD1
size: -
J: TRBJ1-1
V: TRBV12-3/TRBV12-4
DNA: TGTGCCAGCAGCCGTGGACAGGGTACACCCTTAGGTGAAGCTTTCTTT
CDR3: CASSRGQGTPLGEAFF

D: -
size: many
J: TRBJ2-7
V: TRBV29-1
DNA: TGCAGCGTTGAAAAAGGACCAGCCTACGAGCAGTACTTC
CDR3: CSVEKGPAYEQYF

D: TRBD1
size: many
J: TRBJ1-2
V: TRBV19
DNA: TGTGCCAGTAGTAAGCAGGGGGCGATTGGCTACACCTTC
CDR3: CASSKQGAIGYTF

D: -
size: -
J: TRBJ1-1
V: TRBV29-1
DNA: TGCAGCCAAGAGTGGCACACTGAAGCTTTCTTT
CDR3: CSQEWHTEAFF

D: -
size: -
J: TRBJ1-2
V: TRBV4-1
DNA: TGCGCCAGCAGCCTAGAGCGGCAACCCAACTATGGCTACACCTTC
CDR3: CASSLERQPNYGYTF

D: TRBD2
size: few
J: TRBJ2-7
V: TRBV20-1
DNA: TGCAGTGCAGTACTAGCGGGAGGGCCCAACGAGCAGTACTTC
CDR3: CSAVLAGGPNEQYF

D: TRBD2
size: -
J: TRBJ2-5
V: TRBV24-1
DNA: TGTGCCACCAGTGCTAGCGGGGCCTCGTCGGGGGAGACCCAGTACTTC
CDR3: CATSASGASSGETQYF

D: TRBD2
size: many
J: TRBJ2-7
V: TRBV19
DNA: TGTGCCGTTCGGGCGGGAGGGGAGCAGTACTTC
CDR3: CAVRAGGEQYF

D: -
size: -
J: TRBJ1-5
V: TRBV6-5
DNA: TGTGCCAGCAGTTCCGTCCCCCCAGACAGTCAGCCCCAGCATTTT
CDR3: CASSSVPPDSQPQHF

D: -
size: few
J: TRBJ1-5
V: TRBV5-6
DNA: TGTGCCAGCAGCCAAACAGGGAGGAATCAGCCCCAGCATTTT
CDR3: CASSQTGRNQPQHF

D: -
size: -
J: TRBJ2-2
V: TRBV7-3
DNA: TGTGCCAGCAGCCCTAGGGGATCCTCGAACACCGGGGAGCTGTTTTTT
CDR3: CASSPRGSSNTGELFF

D: TRBD2
size: -
J: TRBJ2-5
V: TRBV7-9
DNA: TGCGCCAGCAGCCAGGGACTAGCGGGAGGACCCCAAGAGACCCAGTACTTC
CDR3: CASSQGLAGGPQETQYF

D: -
size: -
J: TRBJ1-1
V: TRBV6-2/TRBV6-3
DNA: TGTGCCAGCCGAGAGGGAGACCTGGGGGCTTTCTTT
CDR3: CASREGDLGAFF

D: -
size: few
J: TRBJ2-7
V: TRBV10-3
DNA: TGTGCCAGCAGCGGCGAGCCGTCCTACGAGCAGTACTTC
CDR3: CASSGEPSYEQYF

D: -
size: -
J: TRBJ1-1
V: TRBV12-3/TRBV12-4
DNA: TGTGCCAGCACTAATGTGGGTAGGAACACTGAAGCTTTCTTT
CDR3: CASTNVGRNTEAFF

D: TRBD2
size: few
J: TRBJ2-7
V: TRBV20-1
DNA: TGCAGTGCTAGACAGGTCGGGCTAGCGGTACCCTACGAGCAGTACTTC
CDR3: CSARQVGLAVPYEQYF

D: -
size: many
J: TRBJ2-5
V: TRBV7-2
DNA: TGTGCCAGCAGCTTTGGGGTGTGGGAGACCCAGTACTTC
CDR3: CASSFGVWETQYF

D: -
size: -
J: TRBJ1-2
V: TRBV20-1
DNA: TGCAGTGCTAGAGATCATCAATATGGCTACACCTTC
CDR3: CSARDHQYGYTF

D: -
size: few
J: TRBJ2-2
V: TRBV2
DNA: TGTGCCAGCAGGGAGGGGACATTCAACACCGGGGAGCTGTTTTTT
CDR3: CASREGTFNTGELFF

D: TRBD1
size: -
J: TRBJ2-5
V: TRBV7-3
DNA: TGTGCCAGCAGCTTAACGACAGGGGACATCGAGACCCAGTACTTC
CDR3: CASSLTTGDIETQYF

D: -
size: -
J: TRBJ1-6
V: TRBV14
DNA: TGTGCCAGCAGTGTGAAAGGGGGTTTTAATTCACCCCTCCACTTT
CDR3: CASSVKGGFNSPLHF

D: -
size: -
J: TRBJ1-1
V: TRBV12-3/TRBV12-4
DNA: TGTGCCAGCAGTTTGGGGGGTAAGGCTGAAGCTTTCTTT
CDR3: CASSLGGKAEAFF

D: -
size: -
J: TRBJ2-5
V: TRBV19
DNA: TGTGCCAGCAGCCAAGTGGGTAACAGACAAGAGACCCAGTACTTC
CDR3: CASSQVGNRQETQYF

D: TRBD2
size: few
J: TRBJ2-7
V: TRBV19
DNA: TGTGCCAGTAGTATTCGGCTAGCGGGGACCCTCAGCAAGCAGTACTTC
CDR3: CASSIRLAGTLSKQYF

D: -
size: -
J: TRBJ2-2
V: TRBV6-2/TRBV6-3
DNA: TGTGCCAGCAGTCCCGGGCGGGGGGAGCTGTTTTTT
CDR3: CASSPGRGELFF

D: TRBD2
size: -
J: TRBJ2-7
V: TRBV7-9
DNA: TGTGCCAGCAGCTTAGATCCCGGCGGGAGCTACGAGCAGTACTTC
CDR3: CASSLDPGGSYEQYF

D: -
size: -
J: TRBJ2-2
V: TRBV4-1
DNA: TGTGCCAGCAGCCAAGATCCGCTGCGGGGTTCGAACACCGGGGAGCTGTTTTTT
CDR3: CASSQDPLRGSNTGELFF

D: -
size: many
J: TRBJ1-1
V: TRBV20-1
DNA: TGCAGGACCTACTACACTGAAGCTTTCTTT
CDR3: CRTYYTEAFF

D: -
size: -
J: TRBJ2-2
V: TRBV10-2
DNA: TGTGCCAGCAGACCCAGCGGCTGGGAGCTGTTTTTT
CDR3: CASRPSGWELFF

D: -
size: -
J: TRBJ1-5
V: TRBV29-1
DNA: TGCAGCTTAGGTCCGGGGGGTCAGCCCCAGCATTTT
CDR3: CSLGPGGQPQHF

D: -
size: few
J: TRBJ1-2
V: TRBV2
DNA: TGTGCCACCCCTGAGGGCTTATTGTTAGCTAACTATGGCTACACCTTC
CDR3: CATPEGLLLANYGYTF

D: TRBD2
size: many
J: TRBJ2-5
V: TRBV24-1
DNA: TGTGCCACCAGTGATTTGGCTAGCGGAGACGGGACCCAGTACTTC
CDR3: CATSDLASGDGTQYF

D: -
size: -
J: TRBJ1-3
V: TRBV15
DNA: TGTGCCACCAGCAGAGACAGGGATGGAAACACCATATATTTT
CDR3: CATSRDRDGNTIYF

D: TRBD1
size: few
J: TRBJ2-7
V: TRBV4-1
DNA: TGCGCCAGCAGCCAACTGGGACAGACCTACGAGCAGTACTTC
CDR3: CASSQLGQTYEQYF

D: -
size: few
J: TRBJ1-5
V: TRBV6-1
DNA: TGTGCCAGCAGTGAGCGGGGGATGAGCAATCAGCCCCAGCATTTT
CDR3: CASSERGMSNQPQHF

D: -
size: -
J: TRBJ2-1
V: TRBV2
DNA: TGTGCCAGCAGTTTAGGGGAGAGTGAGCAGTTCTTC
CDR3: CASSLGESEQFF

D: -
size: few
J: TRBJ2-3
V: TRBV7-6
DNA: TGTGCCAGCAGCTTACAGGGGACAGATACGCAGTATTTT
CDR3: CASSLQGTDTQYF

D: TRBD2
size: many
J: TRBJ2-7
V: TRBV9
DNA: TGTGCCAGCAGCGTAGAAGGGGAGGGGAACGAGCAGTACTTC
CDR3: CASSVEGEGNEQYF

D: -
size: -
J: TRBJ1-4
V: TRBV7-2
DNA: TGTGCCAGCAGCTTAAACGGGCAGGGGAATGAAAAACTGTTTTTT
CDR3: CASSLNGQGNEKLFF